This paragraph covers one T cell receptor beta chain sequence. Its antigen is as yet unknown. The data originate from a study of T cell responses to AZD1222 COVID-19 vaccine. Overall study findings and caveats: Vaccine-associated CD4 TCRs ranged over spike, dominating at 160-218 and 743-854.

This CDR3 contains 16 residues. Trimming shortened V by 2 bases and J by 0 bases, and 11 bases separated the two germline ends. The germline gives CDR1 KGHSH, CDR2 LQKENI. Measured with immunoSEQ multiplex PCR; TCRdb has only the in-frame clones, and not every one. Of roughly 100,000 clones listed, roughly 84% are singletons. Sample: peripheral blood, taken on day 0 of AZD1222 vaccination. The J gene is TRBJ1-3, the V gene TRBV18; D ambiguous. The source is an adult in good health. In DNA form, the CDR3 reads TGTGCCAGCTCACCATGGTCCAGCTTCTCTGGAAACACCATATATTTT. It encodes CASSPWSSFSGNTIYF.